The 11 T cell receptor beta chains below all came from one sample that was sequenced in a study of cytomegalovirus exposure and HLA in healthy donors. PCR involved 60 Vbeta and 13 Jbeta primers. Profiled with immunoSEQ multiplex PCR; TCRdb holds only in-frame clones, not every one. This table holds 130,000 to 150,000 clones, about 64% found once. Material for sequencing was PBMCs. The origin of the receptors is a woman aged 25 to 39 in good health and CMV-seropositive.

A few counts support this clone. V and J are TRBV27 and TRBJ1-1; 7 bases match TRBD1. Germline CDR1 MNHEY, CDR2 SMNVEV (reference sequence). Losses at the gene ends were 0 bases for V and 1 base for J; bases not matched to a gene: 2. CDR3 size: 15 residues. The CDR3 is CASSLSRGPNTEAFF. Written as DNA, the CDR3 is TGTGCCAGCAGTTTATCTAGGGGGCCGAACACTGAAGCTTTCTTT.

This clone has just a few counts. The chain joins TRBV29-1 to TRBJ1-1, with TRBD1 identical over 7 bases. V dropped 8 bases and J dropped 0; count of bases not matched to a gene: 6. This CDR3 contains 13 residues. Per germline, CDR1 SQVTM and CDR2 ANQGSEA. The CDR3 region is CSTAGGLNTEAFF. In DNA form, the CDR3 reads TGCAGCACGGCAGGGGGGCTGAACACTGAAGCTTTCTTT. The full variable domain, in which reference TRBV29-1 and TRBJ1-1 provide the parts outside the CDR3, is SAVISQKPSRDICQRGTSLTIQCQVDSQVTMMFWYRQQPGQSLTLIATANQGSEATYESGFVIDKFPISRPNLTFSTLTVSNMSPEDSSIYLCSTAGGLNTEAFFGQGTRLTVV.

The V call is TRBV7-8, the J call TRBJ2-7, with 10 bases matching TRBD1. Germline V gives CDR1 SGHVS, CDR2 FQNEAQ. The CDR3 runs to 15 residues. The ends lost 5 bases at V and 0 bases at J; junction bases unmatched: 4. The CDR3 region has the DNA TGTGCCAGCAGCCCCCGGGACAGGGGCTCCTACGAGCAGTACTTC. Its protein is CASSPRDRGSYEQYF.

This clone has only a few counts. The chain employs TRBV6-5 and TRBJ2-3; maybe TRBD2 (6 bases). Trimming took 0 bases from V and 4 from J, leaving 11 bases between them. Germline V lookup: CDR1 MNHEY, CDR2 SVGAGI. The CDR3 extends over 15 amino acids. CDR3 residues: CASSYSYSGSDTQYF. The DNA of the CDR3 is TGTGCCAGCAGTTACTCGTATAGCGGATCAGATACGCAGTATTTT.

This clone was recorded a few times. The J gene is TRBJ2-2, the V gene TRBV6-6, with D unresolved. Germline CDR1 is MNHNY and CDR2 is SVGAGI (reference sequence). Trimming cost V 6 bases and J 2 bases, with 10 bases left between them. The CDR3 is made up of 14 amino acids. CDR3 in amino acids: CASSSDLNTGELFF. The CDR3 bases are TGTGCCAGCAGCAGCGATTTAAACACCGGGGAGCTGTTTTTT.

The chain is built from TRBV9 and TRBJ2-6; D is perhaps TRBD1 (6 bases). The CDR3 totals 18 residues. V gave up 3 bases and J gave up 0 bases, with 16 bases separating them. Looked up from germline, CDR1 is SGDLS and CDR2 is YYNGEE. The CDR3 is CASSASRTALSGANVLTF. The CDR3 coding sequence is TGTGCCAGCAGCGCCTCGAGGACAGCCCTCTCTGGGGCCAACGTCCTGACTTTC. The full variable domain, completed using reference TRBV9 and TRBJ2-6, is DSGVTQTPKHLITATGQRVTLRCSPRSGDLSVYWYQQSLDQGLQFLIQYYNGEERAKGNILERFSAQQFPDLHSELNLSSLELGDSALYFCASSASRTALSGANVLTFGAGSRLTVL.

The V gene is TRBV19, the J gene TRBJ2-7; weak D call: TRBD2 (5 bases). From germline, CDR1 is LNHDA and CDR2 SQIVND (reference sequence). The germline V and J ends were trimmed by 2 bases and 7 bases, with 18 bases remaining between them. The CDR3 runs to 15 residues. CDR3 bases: TGTGCCAGTAGTATACCATCGGTGGGCCCGGGGGAGCAGTACTTC. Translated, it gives CASSIPSVGPGEQYF.

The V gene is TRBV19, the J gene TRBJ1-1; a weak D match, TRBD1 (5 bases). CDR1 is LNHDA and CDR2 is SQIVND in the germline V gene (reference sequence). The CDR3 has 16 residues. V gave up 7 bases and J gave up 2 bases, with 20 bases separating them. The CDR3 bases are TGTGCCAGTAACAACGCCGAGCGCGGGGCCAACACTGAAGCTTTCTTT. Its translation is CASNNAERGANTEAFF. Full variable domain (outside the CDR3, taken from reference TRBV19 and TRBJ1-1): DGGITQSPKYLFRKEGQNVTLSCEQNLNHDAMYWYRQDPGQGLRLIYYSQIVNDFQKGDIAEGYSVSREKKESFPLTVTSAQKNPTAFYLCASNNAERGANTEAFFGQGTRLTVV.

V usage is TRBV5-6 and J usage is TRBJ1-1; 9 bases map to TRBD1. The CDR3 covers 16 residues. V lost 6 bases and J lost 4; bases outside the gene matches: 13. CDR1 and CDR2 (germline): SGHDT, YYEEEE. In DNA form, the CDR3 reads TGTGCCAGCAATCAGGTGGGGGGACAGGGCATCACTGAAGCTTTCTTT. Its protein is CASNQVGGQGITEAFF.

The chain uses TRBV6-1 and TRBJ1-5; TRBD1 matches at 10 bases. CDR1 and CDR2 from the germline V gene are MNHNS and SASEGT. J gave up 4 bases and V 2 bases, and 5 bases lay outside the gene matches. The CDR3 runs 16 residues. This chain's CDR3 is CASSEIAGQGNQPQHF. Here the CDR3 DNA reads TGTGCCAGCAGTGAAATTGCGGGACAGGGGAATCAGCCCCAGCATTTT.

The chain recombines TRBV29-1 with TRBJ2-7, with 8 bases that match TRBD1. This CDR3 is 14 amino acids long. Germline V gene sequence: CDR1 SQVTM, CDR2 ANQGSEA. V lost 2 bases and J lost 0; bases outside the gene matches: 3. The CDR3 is CSVEFGQGSYEQYF. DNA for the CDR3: TGCAGCGTTGAATTTGGACAGGGCTCCTACGAGCAGTACTTC.